This record looks at one TCR beta chain sequence and its context. These data are taken from a study of cytotoxic CD8 clonotypes in ibrutinib-treated CLL. The CDR3 is 16 amino acids. Germline loops: CDR1 SEHNR, CDR2 FQNEAQ (reference sequence). V shed 1 base, J shed 8 bases, and the junction held 11 bases outside the gene matches. TCRdb's copy holds only in-frame clones and misses some; the assay was immunoSEQ multiplex PCR. Seen here are 150,000 or so clones, 70% to 85% observed once, and the top ten hold roughly 2%. The rearrangement uses TRBV7-9 and TRBJ2-7; 10 bases align to TRBD2. The sample in question was PBMCs, obtained after 12 months of ibrutinib treatment. The TCR comes from a human donor with chronic lymphocytic leukemia. CDR3 coding DNA: TGTGCCAGCAGCTTAGATTCGCCTAGCGGGAGTCCGAAGCAGTACTTC. It is translated as CASSLDSPSGSPKQYF.